These 18 T cell receptor beta chains originate from one sample sequenced in a study of cytomegalovirus exposure and HLA in healthy donors (dated by TCRdb to 2016 to 2017). Library preparation employed the immunoSEQ multiplex PCR assay. The multiplex PCR relied on a mix of 60 forward primers for TCR Vbeta segments and 13 reverse primers for TCR Jbeta segments. The table was pulled from immuneACCESS by TCRdb, which kept in-frame rearrangements only. Such tables lose some clones; where checked, under half of the loss comes from unresolved V genes, and the rest has no known cause. The sample table records roughly 75,000 clones. Approximately 5.4% of the sample lies in the top ten. The sequenced sample was PBMCs. The origin of the receptors is a man aged 40-49 years in good health and CMV-seronegative.

The rearrangement joins TRBV27 to TRBJ1-1, with 7 positions matching TRBD1. The CDR3 spans 14 residues. V lost 6 bases to trimming and J lost 0 bases; unmatched junction nucleotides: 4. Germline lookup yields CDR1 MNHEY and CDR2 SMNVEV (reference sequence). In DNA form, the CDR3 reads TGTGCCAGCAGATTCGACAGGGTGAACACTGAAGCTTTCTTT. It translates to CASRFDRVNTEAFF.

The chain joins TRBV19 to TRBJ1-1; 8 positions match TRBD1. V dropped 1 base and J dropped 5; count of bases not matched to a gene: 6. Germline values: CDR1 LNHDA, CDR2 SQIVND (reference sequence). The CDR3 contains 15 residues. Written as DNA, the CDR3 is TGTGCCAGTAGTATAGCCGGACAGGGCGGAACTGAAGCTTTCTTT. It is translated as CASSIAGQGGTEAFF.

This rearrangement joins TRBV7-6 to TRBJ1-1; unclear D gene. V was trimmed by 1 base and J by 0 bases, leaving 9 bases between them. The CDR3 totals 15 residues. Germline-derived CDR1 and CDR2 are SGHVS and FNYEAQ. The CDR3 bases are TGTGCCAGCAGCTTAGTCGGAGATATGAACACTGAAGCTTTCTTT. Residues: CASSLVGDMNTEAFF.

The chain links TRBV12-5 to TRBJ1-1, with 7 bases aligning to TRBD1. Looked up from germline, CDR1 is LGHNT and CDR2 is FRNRAP. The CDR3 covers 18 residues. Trimming took 1 base from V and 0 from J; bases not matched to a gene: 11. The chain's CDR3 is CASGLGGQLDFMNTEAFF. The CDR3 coding sequence is TGTGCTAGTGGTTTGGGGGGACAGTTAGACTTCATGAACACTGAAGCTTTCTTT.

V usage is TRBV30 and J usage is TRBJ1-3, with 7 bases lining up with TRBD1. This CDR3 is built from 13 residues. Germline V gives CDR1 GTSNPN, CDR2 SVGIG (reference sequence). Unmatched junction bases numbered 1, after V lost 5 bases and J lost 0 bases. Here the CDR3 reads CAWEGASGNTIYF. CDR3 coding DNA: TGTGCCTGGGAGGGGGCCTCTGGAAACACCATATATTTT.

CDR3: CASSLSGDQEDTQYF. The CDR3 DNA follows: TGTGCCAGCAGCTTGAGCGGGGACCAAGAGGATACGCAGTATTTT. V and J are TRBV5-8 and TRBJ2-3; 7 bases fit TRBD2. In germline, CDR1 is SGHTS, CDR2 YDEGEE. This CDR3 has 15 amino acids. J was trimmed by 6 bases and V by 1 base; bases with no gene match: 8.

This chain links TRBV6-5 with TRBJ2-6, with D tentatively TRBD2 (5 bases). This CDR3 comprises 15 residues. V was trimmed by 3 bases and J by 2 bases, leaving 8 bases between them. Germline V gene lookup returns CDR1 MNHEY and CDR2 SVGAGI. The CDR3 protein is CASSYPRAGANVLTF. CDR3 nucleotides: TGTGCCAGCAGTTATCCGCGGGCTGGGGCCAACGTCCTGACTTTC.

This sequence joins TRBV7-8 and TRBJ1-2; 7 bases align to TRBD1. The V gene's germline CDR1 is SGHVS and CDR2 FQNEAQ. J lost 6 bases, V lost 4 bases, and 11 bases had no gene match. The CDR3 has 15 residues. CDR3 coding DNA: TGTGCCAGCAGCTCTAGCAGGGGGGTGGTGGATGGCTACACCTTC. Its translation: CASSSSRGVVDGYTF.

The rearrangement links TRBV7-2 to TRBJ1-2; 7 nucleotides agree with TRBD1. Trimming removed 5 bases from V and 3 bases from J; junction bases left unmatched: 9. CDR1 is SGHTA, CDR2 FQGNSA, per germline. This CDR3 spans 15 amino acids. As DNA, the CDR3 is TGTGCCAGCAGCCCCGGGACAGCTAGATACTATGGCTACACCTTC. It encodes CASSPGTARYYGYTF.

This chain joins TRBV18 and TRBJ1-2, with D perhaps TRBD1 (6 bases). V lost 1 base and J 8 bases, leaving 14 bases between the germline ends. CDR3 length: 14 residues. The germline CDR1 and CDR2 sequences are KGHSH and LQKENI. The chain's CDR3 is CASSPQSGDRGYTF. In DNA, the CDR3 is TGTGCCAGCTCACCACAGTCAGGGGATAGGGGCTACACCTTC.

V is TRBV7-2 and J is TRBJ2-7; 8 positions match TRBD2. V gave up 1 base and J gave up 4 bases; unmatched junction bases: 0. Per germline, CDR1 SGHTA and CDR2 FQGNSA. The CDR3 is 13 amino acids. The CDR3 DNA follows: TGTGCCAGCAGCTTAGGCGGGAGGTACGAGCAGTACTTC. This gives the protein CASSLGGRYEQYF.

V and J are TRBV5-1 and TRBJ1-4; D is perhaps TRBD1 (5 bases). The CDR3 sequence is 14 residues long. Trimming took off 2 bases at V and 8 bases at J, with 13 bases between the two ends. From germline, CDR1 is SGHRS and CDR2 YFSETQ. CDR3 sequence (DNA): TGCGCCAGCAGCTTAGGCAGGGTTAGAGAAAAACTGTTTTTT. It codes for CASSLGRVREKLFF.

The chain combines TRBV6-1 with TRBJ2-5; tentatively, D is TRBD1 (5 bases). In germline, CDR1 is MNHNS, CDR2 SASEGT. The V end lost 3 bases, the J end lost 1 base, and 9 bases lay between the germline ends. The CDR3 contains 14 residues. The CDR3 loop is CASSDLGVQETQYF. Here the CDR3 DNA reads TGTGCCAGCAGTGACTTAGGGGTCCAAGAGACCCAGTACTTC.

The V call is TRBV5-6, the J call TRBJ2-3; perhaps TRBD2 as D (6 bases). The germline V and J ends were trimmed by 4 bases and 0 bases, with 12 bases remaining between them. CDR1 is SGHDT, CDR2 YYEEEE, per germline. This CDR3 has 15 residues. The CDR3 region is CASSPGVASTDTQYF. The DNA for the CDR3 is TGTGCCAGCAGCCCGGGGGTTGCTAGCACAGATACGCAGTATTTT.

The chain uses TRBV7-2 and TRBJ2-7; D remains unclear. Trimming took off 3 bases at V and 0 bases at J, with 6 bases between the two ends. The CDR3 sequence is 13 residues long. CDR1 is SGHTA, CDR2 FQGNSA, per germline. Written as DNA, the CDR3 is TGTGCCAGCAGCTTTTCCTTCTCCTACGAGCAGTACTTC. Translated, it gives CASSFSFSYEQYF.

In regard to this clone: Distinct nucleotide sequences in the sample also encode this CDR3. The chain employs TRBV7-6 and TRBJ1-3; 8 nucleotides align to TRBD1. Germline V lookup: CDR1 SGHVS, CDR2 FNYEAQ. Unmatched junction bases numbered 4, after V lost 1 base and J lost 2 bases. CDR3 length equals 16 residues. CDR3 protein: CASSLDIQGAGNTIYF. CDR3 DNA: TGTGCCAGCAGCTTAGATATACAGGGGGCTGGAAACACCATATATTTT.

This chain links TRBV30 with TRBJ2-2; 9 bases line up with TRBD1. This CDR3 has 16 residues. V trimming: 7 bases; J trimming: 5 bases; junction bases outside the gene matches: 14. CDR1 is GTSNPN, CDR2 SVGIG, per germline (reference sequence). The CDR3 region has the DNA TGTGCCTCGGCTAAAAGGCGGGACAGGGAAACCGGGGAGCTGTTTTTT. Translated, it gives CASAKRRDRETGELFF.

The chain joins TRBV10-1 to TRBJ2-1; 9 nucleotides match TRBD2. The trim removed 3 bases at V and 5 bases at J, leaving 11 bases unmatched. Germline CDR1 WNHNN, CDR2 SYGVQD (reference sequence). The CDR3 totals 17 residues. The CDR3 sequence is CASSERVAGVLNNEQFF. The CDR3 region has the DNA TGCGCCAGCAGTGAACGGGTAGCGGGAGTTCTCAACAATGAGCAGTTCTTC.